Included here is one T cell receptor beta chain sequence, with context. What it binds is not known. The sample originates from a study of cytomegalovirus exposure and HLA in healthy donors. Study-level points and caveats: About 87% or about 30% of the time was how often most TCR beta V segments were productive, according to an earlier analysis. Common viral pathogens seemed, in a later analysis, to connect with several of the most significant clusters. A later analysis reportedly found fewer N-insertions in an Asian-associated ancestry cluster than the approximately 660-donor mean.

Trimming removed 3 bases at V and 6 bases at J, with 11 bases between. The CDR3 loop spans 13 amino acids. Germline-derived CDR1 and CDR2 are LNHDA and SQIVND (reference sequence). The PCR ran on 60 Vbeta and 13 Jbeta primers. Here immunoSEQ multiplex PCR was the method, and the copy in TCRdb shows in-frame clones only, minus some. The sample carries roughly 70,000 clones, roughly four fifths recorded once. This sequence originates from a man in his forties or fifties in good health and CMV-seronegative. The specimen sequenced was PBMCs. The chain carries TRBV19 and TRBJ1-1; no definite D call. CDR3 nucleotide sequence: TGTGCCAGTAGTATGCACAGAATGGCTGAAGCTTTCTTT. This translates into CASSMHRMAEAFF.